The 14 T cell receptor beta chains below come from one sample, sequenced in a study of blood T cell repertoires in COVID-19. The assay was immunoSEQ multiplex PCR, and TCRdb's table has in-frame clones only and misses some. The table lists roughly 230,000 clones, 92% of them singletons. Material: peripheral blood. Receptors originate from a man younger than 40 with COVID-19, enrolled during active disease.

The chain links TRBV25-1 to TRBJ2-2, with 8 bases matching TRBD1. V trimming: 4 bases; J trimming: 5 bases; junction bases outside the gene matches: 6. Germline CDR1 and CDR2: MGHDK and SYGVNS. The CDR3 is 15 residues long. CDR3 nucleotide sequence: TGTGCCAGCAGTGGGACAGGGCGAGGGACCGGGGAGCTGTTTTTT. It yields the protein CASSGTGRGTGELFF. Drawing the rest from reference TRBV25-1 and TRBJ2-2, the complete variable domain is EADIYQTPRYLVIGTGKKITLECSQTMGHDKMYWYQQDPGMELHLIHYSYGVNSTEKGDLSSESTVSRIRTEHFPLTLESARPSHTSQYLCASSGTGRGTGELFFGEGSRLTVL.

The chain uses TRBV19 and TRBJ1-5; 9 nucleotides match TRBD1. CDR1 and CDR2 (germline): LNHDA, SQIVND (reference sequence). Trimming cost V 6 bases and J 4 bases; bases outside gene matches: 4. CDR3 length: 14 residues. The CDR3 loop is CASRPGQGNQPQHF. CDR3 DNA: TGTGCCAGTAGGCCAGGACAGGGGAATCAGCCCCAGCATTTT.

Only one count was recorded for this clone. V is TRBV7-2 and J is TRBJ2-5; a weak D match, TRBD2 (6 bases). This CDR3 has 15 amino acids. Trimming removed 4 bases from V and 1 base from J, with 13 bases in between. CDR1 and CDR2 from the germline V gene are SGHTA and FQGNSA. CDR3 protein: CASSSGVPGQETQYF. The CDR3 DNA sequence: TGTGCCAGCAGCTCGGGGGTGCCGGGCCAAGAGACCCAGTACTTC.

V gene TRBV6-2 or TRBV6-3 combines with J gene TRBJ2-2; 7 bases line up with TRBD2. The CDR3 spans 13 residues. The V gene end was trimmed by 6 bases and the J gene end by 6 bases; junction bases not matched to a gene: 4. The germline V gene has CDR1 MNHEY and CDR2 SVGEGT. The CDR3 DNA is TGTGCCAGCAGCACTAGCGTCGCCGGGGAGCTGTTTTTT. This codes for CASSTSVAGELFF.

The V call is TRBV5-1, the J call TRBJ1-2, with 10 bases lining up with TRBD1. Per the germline V gene, CDR1 is SGHRS and CDR2 is YFSETQ. The V gene end was trimmed by 5 bases and the J gene end by 7 bases; junction bases not matched to a gene: 8. CDR3 length equals 14 residues. The CDR3 reads CASSWDRGELGYTF. DNA of the CDR3: TGCGCCAGCAGTTGGGACAGGGGCGAGCTTGGCTACACCTTC.

The chain is built from TRBV5-1 and TRBJ1-1; D gene unclear. The V gene lost 4 bases and the J gene lost 1 base, with 17 bases spanning the gap. Germline loops: CDR1 SGHRS, CDR2 YFSETQ. The CDR3 extends over 16 amino acids. The CDR3 nucleotides are TGCGCCAGCAGCCCTCTAAGTGGGCAGGAGAACACTGAAGCTTTCTTT. Translation: CASSPLSGQENTEAFF.

This clone was detected only once. Within the sample, other DNA sequences also encode this same CDR3. The chain couples TRBV3-1 (or the pseudogene TRBV3-2) to TRBJ1-2; 7 bases are a match to TRBD1. Unmatched junction bases numbered 2, after V lost 4 bases and J lost 3 bases. The germline CDR1 and CDR2 sequences are LGHDT and YNNKEL (reference sequence). The CDR3 has 13 amino acids. The CDR3 sequence is CASSRQGDYGYTF. Here the CDR3 DNA reads TGTGCCAGCAGCCGACAGGGAGACTATGGCTACACCTTC.

This rearrangement joins TRBV6-2 or TRBV6-3 to TRBJ1-4; D gene ambiguous. The CDR3 length is 16 residues. Germline V gives CDR1 MNHEY, CDR2 SVGEGT. V was clipped by 2 bases and J by 5 bases, with 15 bases between them. DNA of the CDR3: TGTGCCAGCAGTTACCCGCCCCACGGCGGGAATGAAAAACTGTTTTTT. It codes for CASSYPPHGGNEKLFF.

The chain recombines TRBV19 with TRBJ2-2; 11 bases fit TRBD1. Trimming at V came to 5 bases and at J to 6 bases, leaving 8 bases not matched to a gene. This CDR3 has 16 amino acids. In germline, CDR1 is LNHDA, CDR2 SQIVND (reference sequence). The CDR3 bases are TGTGCCAGTAGTTCCCGGGACAGGGGGATTCCCGGGGAGCTGTTTTTT. Protein sequence: CASSSRDRGIPGELFF.

This rearrangement joins TRBV2 to TRBJ2-7; tentative D call: TRBD2 (5 bases). The CDR3 is 14 amino acids. CDR1 is SNHLY and CDR2 is FYNNEI in the germline V gene. The germline V and J ends were trimmed by 0 bases and 5 bases, with 11 bases remaining between them. The CDR3 DNA reads as TGTGCCAGCAGTGAAGCGCGGGTAGGGCACGAGCAGTACTTC. As protein: CASSEARVGHEQYF. Filled out from reference TRBV2 and TRBJ2-7, the complete variable domain reads EPEVTQTPSHQVTQMGQEVILRCVPISNHLYFYWYRQILGQKVEFLVSFYNNEISEKSEIFDDQFSVERPDGSNFTLKIRSTKLEDSAMYFCASSEARVGHEQYFGPGTRLTVT.

This sequence joins TRBV7-9 and TRBJ1-2; possibly TRBD1 for D (6 bases). Germline assignment: CDR1 SEHNR and CDR2 FQNEAQ (reference sequence). Trimming stripped 5 bases from V and 0 bases from J, with 16 bases between. This CDR3 has 16 residues. The CDR3 DNA sequence: TGTGCCAGCAGCGAGGTGGAACAGGGAGCTAACTATGGCTACACCTTC. Its protein product is CASSEVEQGANYGYTF.

This clone was recorded once. This chain joins TRBV7-9 and TRBJ1-3; D is uncertain. Deletions cut 3 bases from V and 4 bases from J, with 10 bases between. The CDR3 sequence is 14 residues long. Germline CDR1 and CDR2: SEHNR and FQNEAQ (reference sequence). Written as DNA, the CDR3 is TGTGCCAGCAGCTTTGGAGGGTGGGGAAACACCATATATTTT. Amino acid sequence: CASSFGGWGNTIYF.

V gene TRBV12-3 or TRBV12-4 combines with J gene TRBJ1-2; TRBD1 matches 7 bases. This CDR3 spans 13 amino acids. The V and J ends lost 4 bases and 5 bases, in that order; junction bases with no gene match: 4. CDR3 protein: CASSYGQAYGYTF. CDR3 bases: TGTGCCAGCAGTTACGGACAGGCATATGGCTACACCTTC.

The rearrangement joins TRBV9 to TRBJ2-7; a weak D match, TRBD1 (6 bases). V was cut by 0 bases and J by 1 base, with 8 bases left in between. Germline V lookup: CDR1 SGDLS, CDR2 YYNGEE. The CDR3 totals 14 residues. The CDR3 DNA reads as TGTGCCAGCAGCGTAGAGGGGACATCCTACGAGCAGTACTTC. Translated: CASSVEGTSYEQYF.